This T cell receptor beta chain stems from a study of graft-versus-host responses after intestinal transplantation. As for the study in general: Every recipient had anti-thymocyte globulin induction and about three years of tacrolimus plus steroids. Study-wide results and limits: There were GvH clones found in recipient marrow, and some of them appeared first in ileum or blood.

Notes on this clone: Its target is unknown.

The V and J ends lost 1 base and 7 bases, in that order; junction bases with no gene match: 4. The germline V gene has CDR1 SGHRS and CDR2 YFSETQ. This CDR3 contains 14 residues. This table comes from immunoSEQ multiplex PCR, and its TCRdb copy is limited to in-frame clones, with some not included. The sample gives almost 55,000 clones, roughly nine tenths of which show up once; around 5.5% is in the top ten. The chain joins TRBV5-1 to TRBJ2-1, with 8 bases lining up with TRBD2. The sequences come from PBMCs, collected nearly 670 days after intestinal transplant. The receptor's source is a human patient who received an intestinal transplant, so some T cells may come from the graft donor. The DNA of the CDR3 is TGCGCCAGCAGCTTGAACAGCGGGGGTAATGAGCAGTTCTTC. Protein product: CASSLNSGGNEQFF. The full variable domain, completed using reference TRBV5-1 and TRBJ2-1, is KAGVTQTPRYLIKTRGQQVTLSCSPISGHRSVSWYQQTPGQGLQFLFEYFSETQRNKGNFPGRFSGRQFSNSRSEMNVSTLELGDSALYLCASSLNSGGNEQFFGPGTRLTVL.